This is a list of T cell receptor beta chains from one sample in a study of prognosis after radiotherapy for stage I lung cancer. MiXCR, applied by TCRdb to the multiplex PCR reads, yields one record per CDR3 protein. The sample holds around 63,000 distinct CDR3 sequences, roughly 29% seen once. Sequences were derived from PBMCs, sampled before or after stereotactic body radiation therapy (not recorded which). The origin of the receptors is a donor older than 45 with non-small cell lung cancer. Each CDR3 is given with its conserved first and last residue. The D gene is left open where the match is weak. Clone size, where shown, is once, few, many, or a class for clones that have expanded.

D gene,V gene,clone size,J gene,CDR3 DNA,CDR3 protein
NA,TRBV20-1,NA,TRBJ2-7,TGCAGTGCTAGAGATTTGGCAGGGGGGTCCTACGAGCAGTACTTC,CSARDLAGGSYEQYF
TRBD2,TRBV6-1,NA,TRBJ2-5,TGTGCCAGCTGGCCCCGGGGGGGCCCTCAAGAGGCCCAGTACTTC,CASWPRGGPQEAQYF
NA,TRBV28,many,TRBJ1-1,TGTGCCAGCAGTTTCCGGAACACTGAAGCTTTCTTT,CASSFRNTEAFF
NA,TRBV15,many,TRBJ1-2,TGTGCCACCAGCAGAGAATTGTGGAACTATGGCTACACCTTC,CATSRELWNYGYTF
NA,TRBV7-9,many,TRBJ2-7,TGTGCCAGCAGCTTAGCGGGCGGGGACGAGCAGTACTTC,CASSLAGGDEQYF
NA,TRBV6-1,many,TRBJ1-2,TGTGCCAGCAGTGACGGCGGAGCTAACTATGGCTACACCTTC,CASSDGGANYGYTF
NA,TRBV20-1,many,TRBJ2-7,TGCAGTGCTAGAGGGGAGAGAGGGGGCGAGCAGTACTTC,CSARGERGGEQYF
NA,TRBV3-1,many,TRBJ1-1,TGTGCCAGCACCAGGGGCAGGGACACTGAAGCTTTCTTT,CASTRGRDTEAFF
NA,TRBV2,many,TRBJ1-2,TGTGCCAGCAGTGCTGTAGGGGGCTACACCTTC,CASSAVGGYTF
TRBD1,TRBV24-1,NA,TRBJ1-2,TGTGCCACCAGTGATCCAGCCGGGACAGGGGGCGACTATGGCTACACCTTC,CATSDPAGTGGDYGYTF
NA,TRBV20-1,many,TRBJ2-7,TGCAGTGCTAGAGATGAAGCAGTCTTCTTCTCCTACGAGCAGTACTTC,CSARDEAVFFSYEQYF
TRBD1,TRBV3-1,many,TRBJ2-7,TGTGCCAGCAGCCAAGAGGGGACAGCGGCCTACGAGCAGTACTTC,CASSQEGTAAYEQYF
TRBD1,TRBV6-1,many,TRBJ2-1,TGTGCCAGCAGTGAAGTTAAGGGACAGGGGTACAATGAGCAGTTCTTC,CASSEVKGQGYNEQFF
NA,TRBV3-1,NA,TRBJ2-3,TGTGCCAGCAGCCAAGGGTCTACGAGTACGCAGTATTTT,CASSQGSTSTQYF
NA,TRBV2,many,TRBJ2-2,TGTGCCAGCAGTGACAGGGTGACCACCGGGGAGCTGTTTTTT,CASSDRVTTGELFF
NA,TRBV11-2,many,TRBJ1-2,TGTGCCAGCAGCTCCGGAATTTCTAACTATGGCTACACCTTC,CASSSGISNYGYTF
NA,TRBV29-1,many,TRBJ1-1,TGCAGCGCTGAGGCGGTGGCTGGCACTGAAGCTTTCTTT,CSAEAVAGTEAFF
NA,TRBV6-5,many,TRBJ1-5,TGTGCCAGCAGTTCCGACGGCATCAATCAGCCCCAGCATTTT,CASSSDGINQPQHF
TRBD1,TRBV29-1,many,TRBJ1-2,TGCAGCGTCCGGGACAGTGCCTATGGCTACACCTTC,CSVRDSAYGYTF
NA,TRBV6-2/TRBV6-3,NA,TRBJ1-2,TGTGCCAGCAGTGAAGAGTGCTGCCTATTATATGGCTACACCTTC,CASSEECCLLYGYTF
NA,TRBV11-2,many,TRBJ2-7,TGTGCCAGCAGCACCACAGACAGGCCCTCCTACGAGCAGTACTTC,CASSTTDRPSYEQYF
NA,TRBV5-4,few,TRBJ1-4,TGTGCCAGCAGCTTGGCCGGGCAGGGTAATGAAAAACTGTTTTTT,CASSLAGQGNEKLFF
NA,TRBV19,many,TRBJ1-5,TGTGCCAGTGCCACAGGGAATTGGGAGGGTCAGCCCCAGCATTTT,CASATGNWEGQPQHF
NA,TRBV20-1,many,TRBJ1-5,TGCAGTGCTAGAGTCGGAGGACTTGACAATCAGCCCCAGCATTTT,CSARVGGLDNQPQHF
TRBD1,TRBV27,many,TRBJ1-2,TGTGCCAGCAGTCCACGACAGGGGGCGAACTATGGCTACACCTTC,CASSPRQGANYGYTF
NA,TRBV6-1,many,TRBJ1-1,TGTGCCAGCGGTAGGAAGAACACTGAAGCTTTCTTT,CASGRKNTEAFF
NA,TRBV28,many,TRBJ1-2,TGTGCCAGCAGTTTCGGGGAGGGTTACTCTAACTATGGCTACACCTTC,CASSFGEGYSNYGYTF
TRBD1,TRBV7-2,many,TRBJ1-4,TGTGCCAGCAGCTTAACGGACAGGGACGTTGAAAAACTGTTTTTT,CASSLTDRDVEKLFF
NA,TRBV3-1,many,TRBJ1-4,TGTGCCAGCAGCCAAGATTTGTCGGCTACAACTAATGAAAAACTGTTTTTT,CASSQDLSATTNEKLFF
TRBD2,TRBV7-8,many,TRBJ2-2,TGTGCCAGCAGCTTAGCGTTCGGGGGGGCGAACACCGGGGAGCTGTTTTTT,CASSLAFGGANTGELFF
NA,TRBV20-1,many,TRBJ1-4,TGCAGTGCTGAGGGGACGGGTAATGAAAAACTGTTTTTT,CSAEGTGNEKLFF
NA,TRBV30,many,TRBJ1-1,TGTGCCTGGGCTCTATCTGGGGGCACTGAAGCTTTCTTT,CAWALSGGTEAFF
NA,TRBV30,many,TRBJ1-1,TGTGCCTGGAGTCTGGGAACTGAAGCTTTCTTT,CAWSLGTEAFF
NA,TRBV5-1,many,TRBJ2-5,TGCGCCAGCACCGTGCGGGGCCTCCAAGAGACCCAGTACTTC,CASTVRGLQETQYF
NA,TRBV30,many,TRBJ1-3,TGTGCCTGGAGTGTACAGGGAAGGGGAAACACCATATATTTT,CAWSVQGRGNTIYF
TRBD1,TRBV2,many,TRBJ1-1,TGTGCCAGCAGTGAAGGGACAGGGAGGAGAACTGAAGCTTTCTTT,CASSEGTGRRTEAFF
NA,TRBV6-1,many,TRBJ1-2,TGTGCCAGCATATATGAAGCAGCATCTTATGGCTACACCTTC,CASIYEAASYGYTF
TRBD1,TRBV2,few,TRBJ2-7,TGTGCCAGCAGTGAACGGGGGGGACAGGGGGCGGACGAGCAGTACTTC,CASSERGGQGADEQYF
NA,TRBV30,NA,TRBJ2-4,TGTGCCTGGAGTTCGGAGAGGCCCAATACACAGTACTTC,CAWSSERPNTQYF
NA,TRBV7-6,many,TRBJ2-3,TGTGCCAGCAGCTTAGGGGCCGGCTACACAGATACGCAGTATTTT,CASSLGAGYTDTQYF
NA,TRBV7-2,many,TRBJ1-1,TGTGCCAGCAGCCAAAAGTACAGAAAGGGTGAAGCTTTCTTT,CASSQKYRKGEAFF
NA,TRBV6-1,NA,TRBJ2-5,TGTGCCAGCAGCCGTAAAAAGTGGCAGGAGACCCAGTACTTC,CASSRKKWQETQYF
TRBD1,TRBV6-2/TRBV6-3,NA,TRBJ2-1,TGTGCCGGCAGTCCAACTATAGGACAGGGTCAAAAGAATGAGCAGTTCTTC,CAGSPTIGQGQKNEQFF
NA,TRBV7-9,many,TRBJ2-2,TGTGCCAGCAGCTTCGAGGGGTTGGGATCCGGGGAGCTGTTTTTT,CASSFEGLGSGELFF
NA,TRBV6-1,medium-sized,TRBJ1-6,TGTGCCAGCAGTCTGGACACCTCTAATTCACCCCTCCACTTT,CASSLDTSNSPLHF
NA,TRBV20-1,many,TRBJ2-3,TGCAGTGCTAGAGACCGGGCACATACGCAGTATTTT,CSARDRAHTQYF
TRBD1,TRBV29-1,many,TRBJ2-3,TGCAGCGTTGGTCGTCGACAGGGGCCAGATACGCAGTATTTT,CSVGRRQGPDTQYF